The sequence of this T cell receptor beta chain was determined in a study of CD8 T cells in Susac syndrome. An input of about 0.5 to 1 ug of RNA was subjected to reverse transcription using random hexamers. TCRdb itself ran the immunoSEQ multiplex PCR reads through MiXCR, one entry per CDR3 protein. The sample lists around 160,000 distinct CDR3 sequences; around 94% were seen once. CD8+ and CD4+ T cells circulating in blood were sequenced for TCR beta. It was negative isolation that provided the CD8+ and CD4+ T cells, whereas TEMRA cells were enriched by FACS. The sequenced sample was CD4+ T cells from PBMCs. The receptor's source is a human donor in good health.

The DNA of the CDR3 is TGTGCCACCAGCAGAACTGGACAGGCGCAAGAGACCCAGTACTTC. Translated: CATSRTGQAQETQYF. The rearrangement joins TRBV15 to TRBJ2-5; 7 bases match TRBD1. CDR1 and CDR2 from the germline V gene are LNHNV and YYDKDF (reference sequence). Unmatched junction bases numbered 5, after V lost 2 bases and J lost 2 bases. The CDR3 sequence is 15 residues long.